This T cell receptor beta chain appears in the sequencing data of a study of response to subunit inactivated influenza vaccine. This clonotype has a handful of counts. Antigen specificity is unknown. The CDR3 is made up of 12 amino acids. CDR1 is DFQATT and CDR2 is SNEGSKA in the germline V gene (reference sequence). The V end was cut by 5 bases, the J end by 1 base, with 7 bases between. Via MiXCR, TCRdb re-called the RT-PCR reads, giving one row per CDR3 protein. This table has 600,000 to 850,000 distinct CDR3 sequences, 14% appearing once. General observations from the study: Only a handful of new T cells, the authors suggested, are recruited with each seasonal influenza vaccination.

The sample here was PBMCs from blood, taken approximately 15 days before vaccination. The chain is built from TRBV20-1 and TRBJ2-3; D is undetermined. The sequence was obtained from a man aged 50-59 years who received an inactivated influenza vaccine. The CDR3 nucleotides are TGCAGTGCTGGCCACGGCACAGATACGCAGTATTTT. As protein: CSAGHGTDTQYF.